The TCR beta chain under discussion was sequenced for a study of Ad26.COV2.S vaccination and SARS-CoV-2 variants. Study-wide background: Participants got Ad26.COV2.S intramuscularly, once or twice 56 days apart.

Libraries were prepared by immunoSEQ multiplex PCR; TCRdb keeps only in-frame clonotypes and omits some of them. The table includes some 460,000 clones, roughly nine tenths detected once. Per the germline V gene, CDR1 is LGHNA and CDR2 is YNFKEQ. The CDR3 has 14 residues. With 3 bases clipped from V and 3 bases from J, the junction kept 3 bases outside the gene matches. Sample treatment: around 19 received Ad26.COV2.S at low or high dose, single or two shots; about 5 received placebo; per-sample allocation not given. The investigators took samples on day 63 after the first vaccine or placebo injection. Vaccination used an Ad26 vector expressing Wuhan-strain SARS-CoV-2 spike.

This chain connects TRBV4-2 to TRBJ2-7; 9 bases map to TRBD1. This sample comprised peripheral blood, obtained in a trial of Ad26.COV2.S vaccine versus placebo. This receptor was identified in a person between 18 and 65 years old who received the Ad26.COV2.S COVID-19 vaccine or a placebo. Here the CDR3 reads CASSQRQGGYEQYF. In DNA, the CDR3 is TGTGCCAGCAGCCAGAGACAGGGGGGCTACGAGCAGTACTTC.